The source of this T cell receptor beta chain is a study of beta chain features in type 1 diabetes. To note about this clone: Its target is not known.

Study-wide points: Moderate but significant shortening of TCRB CDR3s was recorded in all four CD4+ subsets from Type 1 diabetes patients. Here, the possible influence of HLA type (on TCRB rearrangement) remained unresolved. Possibly, sequencing cDNA over-represented cells that had high TCR expression levels.

Researchers reported sorting CD4+ naive, central memory, regulatory and stem cell-like memory cells via CD45RO/CCR7/CD25/CD127/CD95/CD27. The CDR3 length is 13 residues. Germline CDR1 SNHLY, CDR2 FYNNEI. Trimming took off 3 bases at V and 2 bases at J, with 8 bases between the two ends. TCRB transcripts that were expressed got sequenced, as all of the isolated RNA had been reverse transcribed. An average of about 1.01 million reads was obtained from stem cell-like memory T cell samples. The method was immunoSEQ multiplex PCR; TCRdb's version includes in-frame clones alone and lacks a portion of them. Of some 47,000 clones listed, approximately 40% are singletons.

The V gene is TRBV2, the J gene TRBJ2-7; D not resolved. This clonotype was obtained from a man aged 25-45 years with type 1 diabetes. Sample: stem cell memory CD4+ T cells from blood. Written as DNA, the CDR3 is TGTGCCAGCAGTGATCCCCCAACCTACGAGCAGTACTTC. Its protein product is CASSDPPTYEQYF.